The rows below give T cell receptor beta chains drawn from one sample of a study of blood T cells in healthy people across ages. Each CDR3 protein is one row after TCRdb ran MiXCR on the 5' RACE reads. The sample holds roughly 1,100,000 distinct CDR3 sequences, almost 25% seen once. The data also belong to a second study, concerning T cells of mothers and their children.

What was sequenced was blood. The receptor source for this set is a girl aged 2 to 10 in good health. Both conserved end residues are part of each CDR3. The order of the fields is V gene, clone size, J gene, D gene, CDR3 protein, CDR3 DNA. A D gene is named only where the DNA matches it firmly. Clone size, where shown, is once, few, many, or a class for clones that have expanded.

TRBV29-1	-	TRBJ1-1	-	CSVGYLNTEAFF	TGCAGCGTTGGATACCTGAACACTGAAGCTTTCTTT
TRBV7-8	-	TRBJ2-3	TRBD2	CASSLAGLAGEGLSTDTQYF	TGTGCCAGCAGCTTAGCAGGACTAGCGGGGGAAGGTTTATCCACAGATACGCAGTATTTT
TRBV11-2	-	TRBJ2-5	-	CASSPWTAQGTQYF	TGTGCCAGCAGCCCATGGACGGCCCAAGGGACCCAGTACTTC
TRBV5-1	-	TRBJ2-3	-	CASAQGRTDTQYF	TGCGCCAGCGCCCAGGGGCGCACAGATACGCAGTATTTT
TRBV18	few	TRBJ2-1	TRBD2	CASSPQAAGGGNEQFF	TGTGCCAGCTCACCACAAGCTGCGGGGGGCGGCAATGAGCAGTTCTTC
TRBV5-6	-	TRBJ2-5	-	CASSYVGLLQETQYF	TGTGCCAGCAGCTATGTTGGGTTGCTTCAAGAGACCCAGTACTTC
TRBV24-1	few	TRBJ2-1	-	CATSVEGYYNEQFF	TGTGCCACCAGTGTGGAGGGCTACTACAATGAGCAGTTCTTC
TRBV20-1	-	TRBJ1-6	-	CSAKGQVSSYNSPLHF	TGCAGTGCTAAAGGTCAAGTAAGCTCCTATAATTCACCCCTCCACTTT
TRBV7-3	-	TRBJ2-7	-	CASSLLSGADEQYF	TGTGCCAGCAGTCTCTTATCGGGGGCGGACGAGCAGTACTTC
TRBV5-1	-	TRBJ1-6	-	CASSLVGPRFGTLHF	TGCGCCAGCAGCTTAGTAGGGCCGAGGTTTGGAACCCTCCACTTT
TRBV29-1	-	TRBJ2-2	-	CSVPGVGAGELFF	TGCAGCGTGCCGGGGGTAGGGGCCGGGGAGCTGTTTTTT
TRBV6-5	-	TRBJ2-5	TRBD1	CASSYSRDSLEETQYF	TGTGCCAGCAGTTACTCGAGGGACAGCCTAGAAGAGACCCAGTACTTC
TRBV28	-	TRBJ1-1	-	CASSEDLMNTEAFF	TGTGCCAGCAGTGAGGACCTTATGAACACTGAAGCTTTCTTT
TRBV12-3/TRBV12-4	-	TRBJ1-2	-	CASSGGIRGAGGYTF	TGTGCCAGCAGTGGGGGAATTCGGGGGGCCGGTGGCTACACCTTC
TRBV5-1	-	TRBJ2-7	-	CASRRLYEQYF	TGCGCCAGCAGAAGATTATACGAGCAGTACTTC
TRBV6-2/TRBV6-3	-	TRBJ2-7	-	CASTPTGSGRNEQYF	TGTGCCAGCACTCCGACAGGATCGGGTCGGAACGAGCAGTACTTC
TRBV6-5	-	TRBJ2-6	-	CASSHSRGNSGANVLTF	TGTGCCAGCAGTCACTCACGGGGCAACTCTGGGGCCAACGTCCTGACTTTC
TRBV29-1	few	TRBJ1-2	-	CSSSEGGGYGYTF	TGCAGCTCCTCCGAGGGGGGAGGCTATGGCTACACCTTC
TRBV7-2	-	TRBJ1-6	-	CASSLNQANNSPLHF	TGTGCCAGCAGCTTAAATCAGGCAAATAATTCACCCCTCCACTTT
TRBV29-1	once	TRBJ1-1	-	CSVEATGNTEAFF	TGCAGCGTTGAAGCCACTGGGAACACTGAAGCTTTCTTT
TRBV5-5	once	TRBJ2-7	-	CASSVFEGAYEQYF	TGTGCCAGCAGCGTCTTCGAGGGGGCCTACGAGCAGTACTTC
TRBV4-2	many	TRBJ1-4	-	CASSQPFLDGTNEKLFF	TGTGCCAGCAGCCAACCTTTCCTCGATGGGACTAATGAAAAACTGTTTTTT
TRBV2	few	TRBJ2-7	TRBD1	CASRQTGDYEQYF	TGTGCCAGCAGACAGACAGGGGACTACGAGCAGTACTTC
TRBV5-6	-	TRBJ2-5	TRBD2	CASSLFLAGRETQYF	TGTGCCAGCAGCTTGTTTTTAGCGGGAAGGGAGACCCAGTACTTC
TRBV12-3/TRBV12-4	few	TRBJ1-1	-	CASGSNGIGAFF	TGTGCCAGCGGGTCGAATGGGATTGGGGCTTTCTTT
TRBV7-9	once	TRBJ2-5	-	CASSGAQGQETQYF	TGTGCCAGCAGCGGGGCTCAGGGACAAGAGACCCAGTACTTC
TRBV4-3	-	TRBJ2-5	TRBD2	CASSQVSGGETQYF	TGCGCCAGCAGCCAAGTATCGGGGGGAGAGACCCAGTACTTC
TRBV12-3/TRBV12-4	-	TRBJ1-4	-	CASSPGTVWEKLFF	TGTGCCAGCAGTCCCGGGACCGTGTGGGAAAAACTGTTTTTT
TRBV19	few	TRBJ1-2	TRBD1	CASRRTGPEWEGYTF	TGTGCCAGTAGACGGACAGGCCCAGAATGGGAGGGCTACACCTTC
TRBV9	few	TRBJ2-1	-	CASSGGQGSYNEQFF	TGTGCCAGCAGCGGGGGGCAAGGGTCTTACAATGAGCAGTTCTTC
TRBV7-3	few	TRBJ2-2	TRBD2	CASSLIAGDAGELFF	TGTGCCAGCAGCTTAATAGCGGGAGACGCCGGGGAGCTGTTTTTT
TRBV10-3	few	TRBJ1-1	-	CAVTQGWDTEAFF	TGTGCCGTAACGCAGGGTTGGGACACTGAAGCTTTCTTT
TRBV5-1	few	TRBJ2-3	-	CASSLAGRSTDTQYF	TGCGCCAGCAGCTTGGCCGGGAGAAGCACAGATACGCAGTATTTT
TRBV7-2	once	TRBJ2-7	-	CASRGVSEQYF	TGTGCCAGCAGGGGAGTATCCGAGCAGTACTTC
TRBV12-3/TRBV12-4	few	TRBJ2-5	-	CASSLTLLGEETQYF	TGTGCCAGCAGCCTAACCTTGCTGGGGGAGGAGACCCAGTACTTC
TRBV5-1	few	TRBJ2-3	-	CASSRNQRTDTQYF	TGCGCCAGCAGCCGAAACCAACGGACAGATACGCAGTATTTT
TRBV20-1	-	TRBJ2-5	-	CSARDGRNQEAQYF	TGCAGTGCTAGAGATGGCAGGAACCAAGAGGCCCAGTACTTC
TRBV12-3/TRBV12-4	-	TRBJ2-7	-	CASSFATSYEQYF	TGTGCCAGCAGTTTCGCGACCTCCTACGAGCAGTACTTC
TRBV13	many	TRBJ2-1	-	CASSLGRTAEQFF	TGTGCCAGCAGCTTAGGCCGGACGGCAGAGCAGTTCTTC
TRBV29-1	-	TRBJ1-1	TRBD1	CSVRSRGRLTNLGTEAFF	TGCAGCGTTAGGTCAAGGGGGCGATTAACCAATCTTGGCACTGAAGCTTTCTTT
TRBV5-5	few	TRBJ2-7	TRBD2	CASSAGLAGDYEQYF	TGTGCCAGCAGCGCGGGACTAGCGGGGGACTACGAGCAGTACTTC
TRBV5-1	-	TRBJ2-2	-	CASSLLGPTNTGELFF	TGCGCCAGCAGCTTGTTGGGACCGACGAACACCGGGGAGCTGTTTTTT
TRBV2	-	TRBJ1-2	-	CASPDGSLKDYTF	TGTGCCAGCCCGGACGGGAGTCTAAAGGACTACACCTTC
TRBV5-1	-	TRBJ1-2	-	CASSLESNPSKNRAYGYTF	TGCGCCAGCAGCTTGGAATCGAACCCCTCCAAAAATCGTGCCTATGGCTACACCTTC